This paragraph reports one T cell receptor beta chain. As yet, its antigen is unknown. This record comes from a study of molecular identifiers for immune sequencing clone quantification. Study observations and caveats: Clones with over 20 RNA copies captured over 97% of effector molecules but under 1% of naive ones.

MiXCR, run by TCRdb on the PCR reads, gives a single entry per CDR3 protein. The sample gives approximately 630,000 distinct CDR3 sequences, 25% of which show up once; about 0.78% is in the top ten. The V and J ends lost 5 bases and 0 bases respectively, with 8 bases between them. Germline V gene sequence: CDR1 SQVTM, CDR2 ANQGSEA. This CDR3 spans 12 amino acids. V gene TRBV29-1 combines with J gene TRBJ2-7, with a tentative D call TRBD2 (5 bases). Sample: naive CD8+ T cells from blood, with Jurkat cell RNA spiked in. Subset of the sample: FACS-sorted CD8+CD4-CCR7+CD45RA+ naive T cells. The receptor's source is a human donor in good health. Some libraries in this study had Jurkat cell RNA spiked in. CDR3 DNA sequence: TGCAGCGTTCGGGAAACCTCCTACGAGCAGTACTTC. Its translation: CSVRETSYEQYF.